This T cell receptor beta chain was recovered during a study of HIV-infected children after antiretroviral therapy interruption. The treatment denotes: PENTA 11 planned treatment interruption arm or continuous ART arm. This clonotype was observed at least ten times. RNA-based 3' RACE libraries used unique molecular identifiers. TCRdb re-called the 3' RACE reads through MiXCR, storing one row per CDR3 protein. This table holds about 89,000 distinct CDR3 sequences, less than 7% found once. The CDR3 runs to 15 residues. V lost 2 bases, J lost 9 bases, and 20 bases lay in between. Germline V gene lookup returns CDR1 GTSNPN and CDR2 SVGIG (reference sequence).

This chain uses TRBV30 with TRBJ2-1; D is possibly TRBD1 (6 bases). The receptor comes from a pool of human donors with HIV. The sequencing here drew on CD45RA+ CD4+ T cells from PBMCs, pooled from several time points, taken from a donor given antiretroviral therapy, either interrupted or continuous. Subset noted: naive CD4+ CD45RA+ CD45RO- T cells. The CDR3 is CAWSYRDKNYAEQFF. CDR3 DNA sequence: TGTGCCTGGAGTTACCGGGACAAGAACTATGCTGAGCAGTTCTTC. The full variable domain, its missing parts supplied by reference TRBV30 and TRBJ2-1, is SQTIHQWPATLVQPVGSPLSLECTVEGTSNPNLYWYRQAAGRGLQLLFYSVGIGQISSEVPQNLSASRPQDRQFILSSKKLLLSDSGFYLCAWSYRDKNYAEQFFGPGTRLTVL.